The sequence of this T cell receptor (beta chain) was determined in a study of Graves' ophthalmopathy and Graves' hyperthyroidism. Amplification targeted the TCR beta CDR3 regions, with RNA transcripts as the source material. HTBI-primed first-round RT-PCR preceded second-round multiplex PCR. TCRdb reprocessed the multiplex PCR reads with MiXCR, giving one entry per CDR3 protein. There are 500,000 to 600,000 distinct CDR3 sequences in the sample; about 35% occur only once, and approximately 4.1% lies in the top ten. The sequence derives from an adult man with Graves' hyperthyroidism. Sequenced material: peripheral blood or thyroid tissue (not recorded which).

Here the CDR3 DNA reads TGTGCCAGCAGCTTATTTGGCGCGAGCACAGATACGCAGTATTTT. This sequence encodes CASSLFGASTDTQYF. The chain has TRBV7-3 and TRBJ1-5; no clear D gene. The J call may be mistaken, given a closer DNA end match to TRBJ2-3. The length of the CDR3 is 15 residues. The germline gives CDR1 SGHTA, CDR2 FQGTGA.